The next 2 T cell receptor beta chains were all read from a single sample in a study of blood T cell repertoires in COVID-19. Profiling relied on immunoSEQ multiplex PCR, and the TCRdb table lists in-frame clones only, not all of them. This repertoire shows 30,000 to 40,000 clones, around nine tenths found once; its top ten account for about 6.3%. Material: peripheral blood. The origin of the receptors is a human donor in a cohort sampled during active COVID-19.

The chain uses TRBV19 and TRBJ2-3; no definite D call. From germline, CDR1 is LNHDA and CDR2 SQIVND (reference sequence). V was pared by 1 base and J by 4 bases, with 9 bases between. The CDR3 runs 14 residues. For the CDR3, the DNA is TGTGCCAGTAGTATAGCGCAGTCCGCAGATACGCAGTATTTT. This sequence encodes CASSIAQSADTQYF.

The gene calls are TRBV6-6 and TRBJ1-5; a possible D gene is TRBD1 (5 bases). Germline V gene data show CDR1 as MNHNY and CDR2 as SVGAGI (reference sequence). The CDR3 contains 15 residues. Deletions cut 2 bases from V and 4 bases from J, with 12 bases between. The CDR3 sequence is CASSYLGHPNQPQHF. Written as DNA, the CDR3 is TGTGCCAGCAGTTACCTCGGACACCCTAATCAGCCCCAGCATTTT.